The next 31 T cell receptor beta chains were all read from a single sample in a study of CD8+ T cells in alopecia areata. As to treatment: oral pan-JAK inhibitor, 5-10 mg twice daily. Investigators isolated RNA and reverse transcribed it into cDNA to act as the sequencing template. TCRdb's table, derived via immunoSEQ multiplex PCR, lists solely in-frame clones and lacks some. Of 150,000 to 200,000 clones in the sample, approximately 49% were seen once. The sequencing used CD8+ T cells sorted from blood, collected around week 54, from a patient treated with tofacitinib. Receptor source: a human donor with alopecia areata.

This clone was seen just once. This chain joins TRBV4-1 and TRBJ2-2, with TRBD2 matching over 15 bases. V trimming: 4 bases; J trimming: 5 bases; junction bases outside the gene matches: 8. This CDR3 is 18 amino acids long. Germline CDR1 and CDR2: MGHRA and YSYEKL. The CDR3, as DNA: TGCGCCAGCAGCCGCCGATCCGGGACTAGCGGGGGGACCGGGGAGCTGTTTTTT. This encodes CASSRRSGTSGGTGELFF.

This clone came up a few times. The chain employs TRBV11-2 and TRBJ2-1; unclear D gene. This CDR3 has 11 amino acids. Germline V lookup: CDR1 SGHAT, CDR2 FQNNGV. V lost 2 bases to trimming and J lost 12 bases, with 8 bases between them. This CDR3 reads CASSLLLGQFF. CDR3 in DNA: TGTGCCAGCAGCTTACTCCTAGGGCAGTTCTTC.

The V call is TRBV4-1, the J call TRBJ2-7; TRBD1 aligns across 7 bases. V was clipped by 4 bases and J by 6 bases; unmatched bases: 15. The germline gives CDR1 MGHRA, CDR2 YSYEKL. The CDR3 has 16 amino acids. CDR3 amino acids: CASSPSYRGASSEQYF. CDR3 DNA: TGCGCCAGCAGCCCCTCCTACAGGGGCGCTTCATCCGAGCAGTACTTC.

This chain joins TRBV4-2 and TRBJ2-1, with 9 bases fitting TRBD2. There are 17 residues in the CDR3. With 0 bases clipped from V and 4 bases from J, the junction kept 7 bases outside the gene matches. Germline CDR1 reads LGHNA; CDR2 reads YNFKEQ. The CDR3 protein is CASSQEGGGATYNEQFF. The CDR3 DNA is TGTGCCAGCAGCCAAGAGGGCGGGGGGGCGACGTACAATGAGCAGTTCTTC.

A few counts support this clone. A read error is possible here, since a much larger clone lies one base away. The V and J genes are TRBV7-9 and TRBJ1-3; a weak D match, TRBD1 (5 bases). Trimming took off 4 bases at V and 0 bases at J, with 7 bases between the two ends. CDR1 and CDR2 (germline): SEHNR, FQNEAQ (reference sequence). This CDR3 spans 14 amino acids. CDR3 residues: CASSSDSSGNTIYF. The CDR3 DNA is TGTGCCAGCAGCTCCGACAGCTCTGGAAACACCATATATTTT.

This rearrangement joins TRBV2 to TRBJ2-5; 7 bases fit TRBD1. Germline V gene data show CDR1 as SNHLY and CDR2 as FYNNEI. Trimming took 5 bases from V and 5 from J; bases not matched to a gene: 8. CDR3 length equals 14 residues. CDR3 sequence: CASSPGQAVETQYF. As DNA, the CDR3 is TGTGCCAGCAGTCCCGGACAGGCGGTGGAGACCCAGTACTTC.

The table lists this clone with a few counts. Here the CDR3 reads CSVEVEADEQFF. DNA for the CDR3: TGCAGCGTTGAAGTGGAGGCCGATGAGCAGTTCTTC. The V and J genes are TRBV29-1 and TRBJ2-1, with a tentative D call TRBD2 (5 bases). Trimming left V 1 base short and J 8 bases short, with 9 bases between. The germline CDR1 and CDR2 sequences are SQVTM and ANQGSEA. The CDR3 is 12 amino acids.

This clone was seen only a few times. The gene calls are TRBV5-4 and TRBJ2-5; D remains unclear. CDR3 length: 17 amino acids. Trimming left V 2 bases short and J 2 bases short, with 19 bases between. Germline V gives CDR1 SGHNT, CDR2 YYREEE (reference sequence). Here the CDR3 DNA reads TGTGCCAGCAGCTTCCACCCGGGCCAGAGGAGTCAAGAGACCCAGTACTTC. Its protein product is CASSFHPGQRSQETQYF.

V and J are TRBV7-9 and TRBJ2-5; maybe TRBD2 (6 bases). The CDR3 has 12 residues. The V and J ends lost 6 bases and 5 bases respectively, with 10 bases between them. Looked up from germline, CDR1 is SEHNR and CDR2 is FQNEAQ (reference sequence). The CDR3 is CASRGTQETQYF. The CDR3 DNA follows: TGTGCCAGCAGGGGGACTCAGGAGACCCAGTACTTC.

This chain connects TRBV5-1 to TRBJ1-1; D is undetermined. Germline V gene sequence: CDR1 SGHRS, CDR2 YFSETQ. The CDR3 extends over 14 amino acids. V lost 4 bases and J 0 bases, leaving 10 bases between the germline ends. CDR3 coding DNA: TGCGCCAGCAGCGTAAGAACACTGAACACTGAAGCTTTCTTT. Its translation is CASSVRTLNTEAFF.

V and J are TRBV10-3 and TRBJ1-4; 9 bases are shared with TRBD1. This CDR3 spans 15 amino acids. Unmatched junction bases numbered 5, after V lost 6 bases and J lost 3 bases. The germline V gene encodes CDR1 ENHRY and CDR2 SYGVKD. The CDR3 loop reads CAIRGDRGSNEKLFF. The CDR3 nucleotides are TGTGCCATCAGAGGTGACAGGGGGTCTAATGAAAAACTGTTTTTT.

The chain joins TRBV5-4 to TRBJ2-5, with D uncertain. CDR1 and CDR2 (germline): SGHNT, YYREEE (reference sequence). Trimming removed 4 bases from V and 2 bases from J, with 12 bases in between. This CDR3 region has 14 residues. CDR3 coding DNA: TGTGCCAGCAGCCCCCCTTTGGAGCAAGAGACCCAGTACTTC. Its protein is CASSPPLEQETQYF.

V usage is TRBV5-6 and J usage is TRBJ1-1, with D possibly TRBD1 on 6 matching bases. CDR1 is SGHDT, CDR2 YYEEEE, per germline. V gave up 0 bases and J gave up 3 bases, with 9 bases separating them. The CDR3 covers 14 residues. The CDR3 is CASSLGDTDTEAFF. In nucleotides, the CDR3 is TGTGCCAGCAGCTTGGGGGACACGGACACTGAAGCTTTCTTT.

This clone occurred a few times. This chain links TRBV29-1 with TRBJ2-5; D not resolved. Trimming removed 5 bases from V and 1 base from J, with 17 bases in between. The germline gives CDR1 SQVTM, CDR2 ANQGSEA. The CDR3 runs 15 residues. Here the CDR3 reads CSVWADGYSQETQYF. In DNA form, the CDR3 reads TGCAGCGTTTGGGCCGACGGATATAGCCAAGAGACCCAGTACTTC.

This clone turned up a few times. This rearrangement joins TRBV7-9 to TRBJ2-1; 11 bases are a match to TRBD2. CDR1 and CDR2 (germline): SEHNR, FQNEAQ (reference sequence). The CDR3 consists of 15 residues. Trimming removed 4 bases from V and 6 bases from J; junction bases left unmatched: 5. The CDR3 sequence is CASSSTSGGLNEQFF. CDR3 in DNA: TGTGCCAGCAGCTCTACTAGCGGGGGCCTCAATGAGCAGTTCTTC.

This clone was recorded a few times. The chain uses TRBV30 and TRBJ1-6; 9 nucleotides agree with TRBD1. CDR1 is GTSNPN, CDR2 SVGIG, per germline (reference sequence). The CDR3 runs to 13 residues. With 3 bases clipped from V and 8 bases from J, the junction kept 2 bases outside the gene matches. The CDR3 sequence: CAWRGQGHSPLHF. CDR3 nucleotides: TGTGCCTGGAGGGGACAGGGACATTCACCCCTCCACTTT.

This clone was seen a few times. The rearrangement joins TRBV12-5 to TRBJ2-4; D uncertain. The V gene's germline CDR1 is LGHNT and CDR2 FRNRAP. The CDR3 has 17 residues. Trimming shortened V by 2 bases and J by 0 bases, and 14 bases separated the two germline ends. The CDR3 nucleotides read TGTGCTAGTGGTTTGAGTCTGAATAGAGAAGCCAAAAACATTCAGTACTTC. This codes for CASGLSLNREAKNIQYF. The full variable domain, in which reference TRBV12-5 and TRBJ2-4 provide the parts outside the CDR3, is DARVTQTPRHKVTEMGQEVTMRCQPILGHNTVFWYRQTMMQGLELLAYFRNRAPLDDSGMPKDRFSAEMPDATLATLKIQPSEPRDSAVYFCASGLSLNREAKNIQYFGAGTRLSVL.

This clone was found a few times. The genes are TRBV5-1 and TRBJ1-5; D remains ambiguous. Germline-derived CDR1 and CDR2 are SGHRS and YFSETQ. Trimming shortened V by 1 base and J by 2 bases, and 13 bases separated the two germline ends. CDR3 length: 16 amino acids. CDR3 in amino acids: CASSLRRRAGNQPQHF. Written as DNA, the CDR3 is TGCGCCAGCAGCTTGAGGAGGAGGGCTGGCAATCAGCCCCAGCATTTT.

The CDR3 DNA is TGTGCCAGCAGTGATCGGACAGGTTTCTACGAGCAGTACTTC. Translation: CASSDRTGFYEQYF. The chain has TRBV6-5 and TRBJ2-7; 7 nucleotides align to TRBD1. J was trimmed by 3 bases and V by 5 bases; bases with no gene match: 7. This CDR3 is built from 14 residues. CDR1 MNHEY and CDR2 SVGAGI come from the germline V gene.

This clone appeared a single time. The sample contains more than one DNA sequence encoding this CDR3. The chain is built from TRBV7-3 and TRBJ1-1; D is possibly TRBD1 (6 bases). This CDR3 is built from 13 residues. The germline CDR1 and CDR2 sequences are SGHTA and FQGTGA. Trimming removed 5 bases at V and 1 base at J, with 8 bases between. CDR3: CASSLGQNTEAFF. The CDR3 DNA reads as TGTGCCAGCAGCCTGGGACAGAACACTGAAGCTTTCTTT. The whole variable domain, filled in from reference TRBV7-3 and TRBJ1-1, reads GAGVSQTPSNKVTEKGKYVELRCDPISGHTALYWYRQSLGQGPEFLIYFQGTGAADDSGLPNDRFFAVRPEGSVSTLKIQRTERGDSAVYLCASSLGQNTEAFFGQGTRLTVV.

The chain employs TRBV30 and TRBJ2-3; D is possibly TRBD1 or TRBD2 (5 bases each). Germline V lookup: CDR1 GTSNPN, CDR2 SVGIG (reference sequence). Trimming removed 3 bases at V and 4 bases at J, with 20 bases between. This CDR3 comprises 16 residues. The CDR3 sequence is CAWRKPGPRPPDTQYF. The CDR3 DNA sequence: TGTGCCTGGAGGAAGCCGGGGCCCCGTCCCCCAGATACGCAGTATTTT.

This clone has more than one count but fewer than ten. CDR3 in amino acids: CASSLGGIKNIQYF. Written as DNA, the CDR3 is TGTGCCAGCAGCTTGGGCGGGATCAAAAACATTCAGTACTTC. The chain uses TRBV7-2 and TRBJ2-4; D perhaps matches TRBD2 (6 bases). Germline lookup yields CDR1 SGHTA and CDR2 FQGNSA. The V and J ends lost 3 bases and 3 bases respectively, with 9 bases between them. The CDR3 loop spans 14 amino acids.

This rearrangement joins TRBV5-1 to TRBJ1-1; 10 bases agree with TRBD1. The CDR3 is 16 residues long. Germline values: CDR1 SGHRS, CDR2 YFSETQ. With 4 bases clipped from V and 1 base from J, the junction kept 7 bases outside the gene matches. The CDR3 is CASSPGTGEGNTEAFF. The CDR3 coding sequence is TGCGCCAGCAGCCCGGGGACAGGGGAAGGGAACACTGAAGCTTTCTTT.

The genes are TRBV19 and TRBJ1-6; perhaps TRBD1 as D (5 bases). This CDR3 has 15 residues. The germline V gene encodes CDR1 LNHDA and CDR2 SQIVND (reference sequence). The V end lost 6 bases, the J end lost 7 bases, and 16 bases lay between the germline ends. CDR3 sequence: CASRDSGGGNSPLHF. CDR3 nucleotide sequence: TGTGCCAGTAGAGACAGCGGAGGCGGGAATTCACCCCTCCACTTT.

The chain recombines TRBV7-6 with TRBJ1-1; D gene ambiguous. CDR3 length: 14 amino acids. Germline lookup yields CDR1 SGHVS and CDR2 FNYEAQ. The V and J ends lost 1 base and 3 bases respectively, with 9 bases between them. Written as DNA, the CDR3 is TGTGCCAGCAGCTTAGAGGGATGGGACACTGAAGCTTTCTTT. This sequence encodes CASSLEGWDTEAFF.

As to this clone: Additional DNA sequences in this sample encode the identical CDR3. The CDR3 here is CASSLGAGGSYEQYF. CDR3 nucleotide sequence: TGTGCCAGCAGCTTAGGTGCAGGGGGCTCCTACGAGCAGTACTTC. The rearrangement links TRBV13 to TRBJ2-7; 7 nucleotides align to TRBD1. Germline values: CDR1 PRHDT, CDR2 FYEKMQ (reference sequence). This CDR3 region has 15 residues. V lost 0 bases and J lost 0; bases outside the gene matches: 2.

This clone was picked up a small number of times. The rearrangement uses TRBV4-1 and TRBJ1-4, with no clear D. Germline CDR1 reads MGHRA; CDR2 reads YSYEKL. With 0 bases removed from V and 8 bases from J, the gap between germline ends came to 16 bases. The CDR3 length is 16 residues. The CDR3 nucleotides read TGCGCCAGCAGCCAAGACCAGACGGACGTATGGGAAAAACTGTTTTTT. Its protein is CASSQDQTDVWEKLFF.

The chain is built from TRBV15 and TRBJ1-4; 8 bases agree with TRBD1. V lost 1 base, J lost 5 bases, and 6 bases stayed unmatched. This CDR3 has 16 residues. Germline assignment: CDR1 LNHNV and CDR2 YYDKDF (reference sequence). The CDR3 DNA is TGTGCCACCAGCAGAGCGGGGACAGGCACCAATGAAAAACTGTTTTTT. It translates to CATSRAGTGTNEKLFF.

This chain links TRBV29-1 with TRBJ2-1; D not certain. The CDR3 covers 11 residues. Germline loops: CDR1 SQVTM, CDR2 ANQGSEA. The V end lost 4 bases, the J end lost 3 bases, and 4 bases lay between the germline ends. The CDR3, as DNA: TGCAGCGTTGTTAACTACAATGAGCAGTTCTTC. Translated, it gives CSVVNYNEQFF.

The chain has TRBV13 and TRBJ2-1, with a tentative D call TRBD1 (6 bases). V was shortened by 4 bases and J by 5 bases, with 12 bases between the two germline ends. This CDR3 comprises 14 residues. CDR1 is PRHDT, CDR2 FYEKMQ, per germline (reference sequence). CDR3 nucleotides: TGTGCCAGCAGCTGGGACATTGCGGACAATGAGCAGTTCTTC. It codes for CASSWDIADNEQFF.

This clone was recorded a few times. The chain uses TRBV7-2 and TRBJ2-3; 9 nucleotides line up with TRBD1. V lost 1 base and J lost 1; bases outside the gene matches: 3. The germline gives CDR1 SGHTA, CDR2 FQGNSA. The length of the CDR3 is 16 residues. CDR3 sequence (DNA): TGTGCCAGCAGCTTAGTGGGGGACAGGGGCACAGATACGCAGTATTTT. This gives the protein CASSLVGDRGTDTQYF.